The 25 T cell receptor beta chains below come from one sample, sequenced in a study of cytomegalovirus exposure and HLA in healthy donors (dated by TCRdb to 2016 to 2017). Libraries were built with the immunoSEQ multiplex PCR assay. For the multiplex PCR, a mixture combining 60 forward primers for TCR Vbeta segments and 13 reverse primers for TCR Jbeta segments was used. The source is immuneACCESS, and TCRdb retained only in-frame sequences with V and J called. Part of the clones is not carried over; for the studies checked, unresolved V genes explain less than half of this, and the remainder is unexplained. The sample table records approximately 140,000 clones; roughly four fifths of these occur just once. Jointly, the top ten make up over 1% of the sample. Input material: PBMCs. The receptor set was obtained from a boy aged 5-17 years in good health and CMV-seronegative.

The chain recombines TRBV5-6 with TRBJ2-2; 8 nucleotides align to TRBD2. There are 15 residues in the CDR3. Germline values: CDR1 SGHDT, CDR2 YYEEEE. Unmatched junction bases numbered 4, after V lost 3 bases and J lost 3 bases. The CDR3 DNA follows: TGTGCCAGCAGCTATACTAGCGGATACACCGGGGAGCTGTTTTTT. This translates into CASSYTSGYTGELFF.

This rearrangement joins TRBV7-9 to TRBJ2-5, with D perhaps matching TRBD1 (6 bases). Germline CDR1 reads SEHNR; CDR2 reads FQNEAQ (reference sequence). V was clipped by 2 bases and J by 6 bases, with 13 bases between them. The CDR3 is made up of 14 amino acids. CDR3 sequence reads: CASSLRQGQKTQYF. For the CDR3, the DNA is TGTGCCAGCAGCTTACGGCAGGGGCAGAAGACCCAGTACTTC.

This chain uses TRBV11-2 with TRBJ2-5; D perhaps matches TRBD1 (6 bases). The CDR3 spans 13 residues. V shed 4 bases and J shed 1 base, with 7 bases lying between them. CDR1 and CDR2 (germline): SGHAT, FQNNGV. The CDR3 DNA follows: TGTGCCAGCAGCTACAGGGTCCAAGAGACCCAGTACTTC. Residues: CASSYRVQETQYF.

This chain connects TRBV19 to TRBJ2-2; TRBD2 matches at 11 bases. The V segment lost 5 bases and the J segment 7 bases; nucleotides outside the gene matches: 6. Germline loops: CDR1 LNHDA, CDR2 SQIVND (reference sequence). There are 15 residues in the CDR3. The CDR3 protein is CASSASGRYLGELFF. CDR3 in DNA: TGTGCCAGTAGTGCTAGCGGGAGGTACCTCGGGGAGCTGTTTTTT.

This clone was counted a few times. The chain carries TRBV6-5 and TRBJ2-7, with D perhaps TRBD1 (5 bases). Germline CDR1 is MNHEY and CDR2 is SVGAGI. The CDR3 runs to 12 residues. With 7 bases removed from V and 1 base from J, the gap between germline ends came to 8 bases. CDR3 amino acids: CASKAGSYEQYF. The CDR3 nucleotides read TGTGCCAGCAAGGCAGGGTCCTACGAGCAGTACTTC.

CDR3 bases: TGTGCCAGCAGCCCAATCGGGAGGGCCCAGGATACGCAGTATTTT. Its translation is CASSPIGRAQDTQYF. V usage is TRBV4-2 and J usage is TRBJ2-3, with TRBD2 matching 8 bases. There are 15 residues in the CDR3. Germline-derived CDR1 and CDR2 are LGHNA and YNFKEQ. The J segment lost 6 bases and the V segment lost 4 bases, leaving 9 bases of the junction unmatched.

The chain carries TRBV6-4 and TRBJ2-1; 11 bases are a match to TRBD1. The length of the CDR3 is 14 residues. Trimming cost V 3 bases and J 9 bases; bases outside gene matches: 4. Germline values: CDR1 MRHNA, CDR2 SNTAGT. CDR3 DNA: TGTGCCAGCAGTGAGGACAGGGGGCTGGGTGAGCAGTTCTTC. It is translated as CASSEDRGLGEQFF.

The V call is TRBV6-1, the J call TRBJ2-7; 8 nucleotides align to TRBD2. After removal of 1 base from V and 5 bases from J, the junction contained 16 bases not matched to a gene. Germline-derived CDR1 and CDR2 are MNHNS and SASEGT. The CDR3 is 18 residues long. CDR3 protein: CASSEGQERAGDPHEQYF. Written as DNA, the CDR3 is TGTGCCAGCAGTGAAGGACAAGAAAGAGCGGGAGATCCCCACGAGCAGTACTTC.

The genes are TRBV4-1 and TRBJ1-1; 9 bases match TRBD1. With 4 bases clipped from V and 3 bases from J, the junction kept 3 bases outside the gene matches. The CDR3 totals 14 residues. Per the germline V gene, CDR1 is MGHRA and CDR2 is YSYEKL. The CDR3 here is CASSLRTGDTEAFF. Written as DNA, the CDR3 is TGCGCCAGCAGCCTAAGGACAGGGGACACTGAAGCTTTCTTT.

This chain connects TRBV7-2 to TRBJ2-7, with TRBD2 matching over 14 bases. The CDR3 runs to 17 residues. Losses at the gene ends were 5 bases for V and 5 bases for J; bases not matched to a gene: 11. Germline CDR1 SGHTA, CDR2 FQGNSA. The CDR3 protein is CASSPGTSGSGPDEQYF. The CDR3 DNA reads TGTGCCAGCAGCCCCGGGACTAGCGGGAGCGGTCCCGACGAGCAGTACTTC.

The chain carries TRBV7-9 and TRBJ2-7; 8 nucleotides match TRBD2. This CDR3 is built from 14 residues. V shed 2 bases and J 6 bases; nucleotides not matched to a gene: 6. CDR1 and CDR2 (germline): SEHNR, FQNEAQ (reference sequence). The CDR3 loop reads CASSLQREFAEQYF. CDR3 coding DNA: TGTGCCAGCAGCTTACAGCGGGAGTTTGCCGAGCAGTACTTC.

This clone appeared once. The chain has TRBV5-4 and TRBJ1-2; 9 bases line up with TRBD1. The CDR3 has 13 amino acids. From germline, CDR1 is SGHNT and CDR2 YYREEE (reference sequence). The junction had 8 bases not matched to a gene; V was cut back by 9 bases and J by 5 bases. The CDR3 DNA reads TGTGCCACCCAACGGGACAGGGCTTATGGCTACACCTTC. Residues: CATQRDRAYGYTF.

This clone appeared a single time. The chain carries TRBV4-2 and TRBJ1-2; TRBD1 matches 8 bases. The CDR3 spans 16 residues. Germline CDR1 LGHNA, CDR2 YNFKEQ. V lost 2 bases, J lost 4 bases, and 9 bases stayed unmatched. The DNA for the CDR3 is TGTGCCAGCAGCCAATGGACAGGGTGGGTCCGCTATGGCTACACCTTC. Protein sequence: CASSQWTGWVRYGYTF.

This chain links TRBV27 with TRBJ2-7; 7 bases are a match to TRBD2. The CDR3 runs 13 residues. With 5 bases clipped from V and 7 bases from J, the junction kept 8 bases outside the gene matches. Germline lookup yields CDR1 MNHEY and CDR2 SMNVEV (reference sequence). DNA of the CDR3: TGTGCCAGCAGTGGACTAGAAGACGGAGAGCAGTACTTC. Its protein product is CASSGLEDGEQYF.

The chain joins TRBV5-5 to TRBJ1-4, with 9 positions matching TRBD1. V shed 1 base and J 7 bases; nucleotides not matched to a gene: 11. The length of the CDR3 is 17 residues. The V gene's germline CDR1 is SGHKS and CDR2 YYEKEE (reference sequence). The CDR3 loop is CASSLRGTGINGEKLFF. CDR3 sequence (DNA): TGTGCCAGCAGCTTGAGAGGGACAGGGATTAATGGTGAAAAACTGTTTTTT. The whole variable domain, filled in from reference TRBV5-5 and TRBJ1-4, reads DAGVTQSPTHLIKTRGQQVTLRCSPISGHKSVSWYQQVLGQGPQFIFQYYEKEERGRGNFPDRFSARQFPNYSSELNVNALLLGDSALYLCASSLRGTGINGEKLFFGSGTQLSVL.

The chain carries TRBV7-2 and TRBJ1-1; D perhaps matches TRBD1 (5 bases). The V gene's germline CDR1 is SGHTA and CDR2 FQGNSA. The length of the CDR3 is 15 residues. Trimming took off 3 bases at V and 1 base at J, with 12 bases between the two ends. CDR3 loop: CASSLRTGRNTEAFF. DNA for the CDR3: TGTGCCAGCAGCTTGCGCACAGGACGGAACACTGAAGCTTTCTTT. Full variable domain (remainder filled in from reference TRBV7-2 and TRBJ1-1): GAGVSQSPSNKVTEKGKDVELRCDPISGHTALYWYRQSLGQGLEFLIYFQGNSAPDKSGLPSDRFSAERTGGSVSTLTIQRTQQEDSAVYLCASSLRTGRNTEAFFGQGTRLTVV.

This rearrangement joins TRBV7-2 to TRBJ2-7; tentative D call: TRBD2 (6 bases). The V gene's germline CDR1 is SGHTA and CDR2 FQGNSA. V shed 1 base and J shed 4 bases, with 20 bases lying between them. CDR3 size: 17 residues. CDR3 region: CASSLGPSVPWGYEQYF. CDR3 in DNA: TGTGCCAGCAGCTTAGGGCCTAGCGTGCCTTGGGGTTACGAGCAGTACTTC. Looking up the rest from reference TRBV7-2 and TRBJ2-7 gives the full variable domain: GAGVSQSPSNKVTEKGKDVELRCDPISGHTALYWYRQSLGQGLEFLIYFQGNSAPDKSGLPSDRFSAERTGGSVSTLTIQRTQQEDSAVYLCASSLGPSVPWGYEQYFGPGTRLTVT.

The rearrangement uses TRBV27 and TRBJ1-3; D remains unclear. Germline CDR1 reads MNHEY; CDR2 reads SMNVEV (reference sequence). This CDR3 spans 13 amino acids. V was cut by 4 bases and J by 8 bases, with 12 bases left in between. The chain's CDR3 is CASSSTPGYTIYF. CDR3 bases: TGTGCCAGCAGTTCCACCCCGGGGTACACCATATATTTT.

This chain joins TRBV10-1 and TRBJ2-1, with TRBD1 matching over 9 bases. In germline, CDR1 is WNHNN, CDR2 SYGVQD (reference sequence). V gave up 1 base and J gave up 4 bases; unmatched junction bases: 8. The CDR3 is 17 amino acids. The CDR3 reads CASSEFRDRESYNEQFF. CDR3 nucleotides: TGCGCCAGCAGTGAGTTCCGGGACAGGGAATCTTACAATGAGCAGTTCTTC.

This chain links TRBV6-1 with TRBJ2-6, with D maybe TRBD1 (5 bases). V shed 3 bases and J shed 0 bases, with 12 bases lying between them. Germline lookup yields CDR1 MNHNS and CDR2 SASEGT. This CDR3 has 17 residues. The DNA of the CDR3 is TGTGCCAGCAGTGACTGGACACAAAGCTCTGGGGCCAACGTCCTGACTTTC. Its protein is CASSDWTQSSGANVLTF.

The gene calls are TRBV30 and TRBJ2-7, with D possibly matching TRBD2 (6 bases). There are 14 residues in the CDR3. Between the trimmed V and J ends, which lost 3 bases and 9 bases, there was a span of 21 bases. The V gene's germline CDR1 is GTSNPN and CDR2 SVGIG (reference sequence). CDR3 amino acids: CAWSAKGGAGRQYF. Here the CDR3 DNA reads TGTGCCTGGAGCGCCAAAGGAGGGGCGGGAAGGCAGTACTTC.

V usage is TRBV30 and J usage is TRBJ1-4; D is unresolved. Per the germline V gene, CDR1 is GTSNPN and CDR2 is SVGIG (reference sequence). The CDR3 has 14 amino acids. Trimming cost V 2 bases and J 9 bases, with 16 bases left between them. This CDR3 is CAWSHRKKNQKLFF. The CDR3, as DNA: TGTGCCTGGAGTCACAGAAAGAAGAATCAAAAACTGTTTTTT. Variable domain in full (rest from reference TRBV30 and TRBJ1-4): SQTIHQWPATLVQPVGSPLSLECTVEGTSNPNLYWYRQAAGRGLQLLFYSVGIGQISSEVPQNLSASRPQDRQFILSSKKLLLSDSGFYLCAWSHRKKNQKLFFGSGTQLSVL.

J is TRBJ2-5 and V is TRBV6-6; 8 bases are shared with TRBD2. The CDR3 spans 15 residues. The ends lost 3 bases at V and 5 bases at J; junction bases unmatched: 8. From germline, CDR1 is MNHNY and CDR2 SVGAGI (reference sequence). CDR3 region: CASSYSSGRFETQYF. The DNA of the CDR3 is TGTGCCAGCAGTTATTCCAGCGGGAGATTCGAGACCCAGTACTTC.

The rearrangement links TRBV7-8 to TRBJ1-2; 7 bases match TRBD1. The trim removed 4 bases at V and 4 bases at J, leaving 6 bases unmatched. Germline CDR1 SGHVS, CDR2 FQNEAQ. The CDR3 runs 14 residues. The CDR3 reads CASSSDRDAYGYTF. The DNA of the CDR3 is TGTGCCAGCAGCTCAGACAGGGACGCCTATGGCTACACCTTC.

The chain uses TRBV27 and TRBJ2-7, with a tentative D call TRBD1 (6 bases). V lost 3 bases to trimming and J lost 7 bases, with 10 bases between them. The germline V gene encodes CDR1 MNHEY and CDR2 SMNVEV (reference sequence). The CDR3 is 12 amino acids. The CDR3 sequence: CASSFPGEEQYF. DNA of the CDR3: TGTGCCAGCAGTTTCCCAGGGGAAGAGCAGTACTTC.